Listed below are T cell receptor beta chains from one sample, sequenced in a study of cytomegalovirus exposure and HLA in healthy donors. TCRdb's table, derived via immunoSEQ multiplex PCR, lists solely in-frame clones and lacks some. The data show roughly 150,000 clones, 82% seen once. Sequenced: PBMCs. The receptors stem from a male donor in good health and CMV-seropositive. Each CDR3 is given with its conserved first and last residue. Each record gives: D gene, J gene, clone size, V gene, CDR3 DNA, CDR3 protein. A D gene is named only where the DNA matches it firmly. The size of a clone is reported for some rows only, either as once, few or many, or as a class for expanded clones.

-,TRBJ1-6,-,TRBV5-1,TGCGCCTCCGGAGCAGGGGCGTATAATTCACCCCTCCACTTT,CASGAGAYNSPLHF
TRBD1,TRBJ1-2,-,TRBV30,TGTGCCTGGAGTGTACACAGGGGCTTCTACACCTTC,CAWSVHRGFYTF
TRBD1,TRBJ2-4,-,TRBV27,TGTGCCAGCAGTGACAGGGGGTCCAGTCAGTACTTC,CASSDRGSSQYF
TRBD2,TRBJ2-1,few,TRBV19,TGTGCCAGTAGTATAGGCGGGAGGTTTTACAATGAGCAGTTCTTC,CASSIGGRFYNEQFF
TRBD1,TRBJ2-2,-,TRBV4-3,TGCACCCGGGACAGGAACACCGGGGAGCTGTTTTTT,CTRDRNTGELFF
-,TRBJ2-1,-,TRBV10-3,TGTGCCATCAGTGAGTCGGTCGGGGGAGGTAATGAGCAGTTCTTC,CAISESVGGGNEQFF
-,TRBJ2-2,-,TRBV6-4,TGTGCCAGCAGTGTATTGGGGGGCACCGGGGAGCTGTTTTTT,CASSVLGGTGELFF
TRBD1,TRBJ2-6,-,TRBV13,TGTGCCAGCAGCTTAGCTCAGGGGGCTGGGGCCAACGGCCTGACTTTC,CASSLAQGAGANGLTF
-,TRBJ2-5,-,TRBV27,TGTGCCAGCAGTTTATCGTATCAGCAAGAGACCCAGTACTTC,CASSLSYQQETQYF
-,TRBJ2-1,-,TRBV11-2,TGTGCCAGCAGCTTATCACGCGGCAATGAGCAGTTCTTC,CASSLSRGNEQFF